These 20 T cell receptor beta chains were sequenced from one sample in a study of blood T cell repertoires in COVID-19 (dated by TCRdb to about 2020). The library was produced with the immunoSEQ multiplex PCR assay. TCRdb provides this immuneACCESS table in a form limited to in-frame rearrangements. Some clones are lacking; in checked studies, under half of them reflect an unresolved V gene, and why the rest are absent is not known. This sample lists 150,000 to 190,000 clones; roughly 88% were detected once. The top ten hold roughly 9.8% of the sample. The sequencing input was peripheral blood. These receptors were taken from a woman aged 50 to 65 with acute or convalescent COVID-19.

The rearrangement links TRBV12-3 or TRBV12-4 to TRBJ2-2, with a tentative D call TRBD1 (6 bases). The V and J ends lost 6 bases and 4 bases respectively, with 6 bases between them. The CDR3 length is 12 residues. DNA for the CDR3: TGTGCCAGCAGCAGGGGCACCGGGGAGCTGTTTTTT. This sequence encodes CASSRGTGELFF.

This chain uses TRBV7-2 with TRBJ2-7, with D perhaps matching TRBD1 (8 bases). The CDR3 is 16 residues long. CDR1 is SGHTA and CDR2 is FQGNSA in the germline V gene. V was pared by 3 bases and J by 3 bases, with 18 bases between. CDR3 in amino acids: CASSFAGRTGNYEQYF. The CDR3 bases are TGTGCCAGCAGCTTCGCCGGGAGGACAGGGAACTACGAGCAGTACTTC.

This chain links TRBV12-5 with TRBJ2-1; no reliable D call. This CDR3 spans 13 amino acids. The germline V and J ends were trimmed by 7 bases and 6 bases, with 13 bases remaining between them. Germline V gene sequence: CDR1 LGHNT, CDR2 FRNRAP. The CDR3 region has the DNA TGTGCTAGTGCCCTAGAGTTGGGCAATGAGCAGTTCTTC. Its translation is CASALELGNEQFF.

V usage is TRBV19 and J usage is TRBJ2-2, with a possible D match to TRBD2 (7 bases). The ends were cut back, 0 bases at V and 7 bases at J, with 12 bases in the middle. The germline V gene has CDR1 LNHDA and CDR2 SQIVND (reference sequence). There are 15 residues in the CDR3. Here the CDR3 DNA reads TGTGCCAGTAGTATAGAAAGGGGGGGCGTCGGGGAGCTGTTTTTT. It codes for CASSIERGGVGELFF.

The V gene is TRBV10-2, the J gene TRBJ2-1; a possible D gene is TRBD2 (7 bases). The ends were cut back, 0 bases at V and 4 bases at J, with 16 bases in the middle. The CDR3 length is 17 residues. Germline assignment: CDR1 WSHSY and CDR2 SAAADI. CDR3 in amino acids: CASSESRGAAHYNEQFF. The CDR3 DNA is TGCGCCAGCAGTGAGTCCCGGGGGGCTGCCCATTACAATGAGCAGTTCTTC.

The chain uses TRBV2 and TRBJ2-4, with TRBD2 matching over 10 bases. Unmatched junction bases numbered 8, after V lost 9 bases and J lost 6 bases. CDR1 is SNHLY, CDR2 FYNNEI, per germline. This CDR3 has 14 amino acids. The CDR3 loop is CASSLAGVRNIQYF. CDR3 in DNA: TGTGCCAGTAGCCTAGCGGGAGTTAGAAACATTCAGTACTTC.

The chain carries TRBV7-9 and TRBJ1-2, with D tentatively TRBD1 (6 bases). From germline, CDR1 is SEHNR and CDR2 FQNEAQ (reference sequence). This CDR3 contains 15 residues. Trimming cost V 1 base and J 3 bases, with 12 bases left between them. The CDR3 spells CASSLDQGLDYGYTF. Here the CDR3 DNA reads TGTGCCAGCAGCTTAGATCAGGGGCTAGACTATGGCTACACCTTC.

A few counts support this clone. Here the CDR3 reads CASSPGTGGGVVKTQYF. DNA for the CDR3: TGTGCCAGCAGTCCCGGGACAGGGGGCGGAGTAGTTAAGACCCAGTACTTC. The genes are TRBV7-6 and TRBJ2-5, with 12 bases aligning to TRBD1. The CDR3 is 17 residues long. The V and J ends lost 6 bases and 6 bases, in that order; junction bases with no gene match: 14. CDR1 and CDR2 (germline): SGHVS, FNYEAQ.

V usage is TRBV5-4 and J usage is TRBJ1-5, with a possible D match to TRBD1 (5 bases). The germline V and J ends were trimmed by 0 bases and 0 bases, with 10 bases remaining between them. Germline CDR1 is SGHNT and CDR2 is YYREEE (reference sequence). The CDR3 spans 16 residues. The CDR3 spells CASSLGGVSSNQPQHF. In DNA, the CDR3 is TGTGCCAGCAGCTTGGGGGGCGTTTCTAGCAATCAGCCCCAGCATTTT.

The chain is built from TRBV9 and TRBJ2-7; no clear D. Germline V gene lookup returns CDR1 SGDLS and CDR2 YYNGEE. This CDR3 has 14 amino acids. V was clipped by 1 base and J by 0 bases, with 8 bases between them. As DNA, the CDR3 is TGTGCCAGCAGCGTACGTCGTCCCTCCTACGAGCAGTACTTC. This gives the protein CASSVRRPSYEQYF.

V is TRBV3-1 (or the pseudogene TRBV3-2) and J is TRBJ1-1; D remains unclear. With 4 bases removed from V and 4 bases from J, the gap between germline ends came to 10 bases. CDR3 length equals 13 residues. The V gene's germline CDR1 is LGHDT and CDR2 YNNKEL (reference sequence). CDR3 DNA sequence: TGTGCCAGCAGCCGAACGGGTGGCACTGAAGCTTTCTTT. This gives the protein CASSRTGGTEAFF.

This clone was counted a single time. V gene TRBV20-1 combines with J gene TRBJ2-2; 11 nucleotides match TRBD2. The length of the CDR3 is 15 residues. With 3 bases clipped from V and 2 bases from J, the junction kept 2 bases outside the gene matches. Germline V CDR1 and CDR2: DFQATT, SNEGSKA (reference sequence). The CDR3: CSASSGGANTGELFF. CDR3 bases: TGCAGTGCTAGTAGCGGGGGGGCTAACACCGGGGAGCTGTTTTTT.

The chain uses TRBV11-1 and TRBJ1-2; maybe TRBD1 (5 bases). This CDR3 has 14 residues. V gave up 1 base and J gave up 7 bases, with 13 bases separating them. Germline CDR1 and CDR2: SGHAT and FQDESV (reference sequence). The CDR3 loop reads CASSLGGQPSGYTF. Here the CDR3 DNA reads TGTGCCAGCAGCTTAGGTGGACAACCTAGTGGCTACACCTTC. The full variable domain, completed using reference TRBV11-1 and TRBJ1-2, is EAEVAQSPRYKITEKSQAVAFWCDPISGHATLYWYRQILGQGPELLVQFQDESVVDDSQLPKDRFSAERLKGVDSTLKIQPAELGDSAMYLCASSLGGQPSGYTFGSGTRLTVV.

This clone showed up just once. The chain is built from TRBV11-3 and TRBJ2-1; 13 bases match TRBD2. There are 20 residues in the CDR3. Germline loops: CDR1 SGHNT, CDR2 YENEEA. Trimming took 0 bases from V and 2 from J; bases not matched to a gene: 10. CDR3 nucleotide sequence: TGTGCCAGCAGCTTAGAAGCTACTAGCGGGAGGGCCTCCGCCTACAATGAGCAGTTCTTC. Translation gives CASSLEATSGRASAYNEQFF.

The chain employs TRBV5-4 and TRBJ2-5, with 11 bases identical to TRBD2. Trimming took 2 bases from V and 3 from J; bases not matched to a gene: 6. The CDR3 has 16 residues. Looked up from germline, CDR1 is SGHNT and CDR2 is YYREEE (reference sequence). CDR3 DNA: TGTGCCAGCAGCTTCCCGACTAGCGGGGCAAAAGAGACCCAGTACTTC. It encodes CASSFPTSGAKETQYF.

The sample holds one count of this clone. The chain has TRBV20-1 and TRBJ1-1; TRBD1 is a possible D gene (5 bases). The CDR3 has 11 residues. The V end was cut by 1 base, the J end by 12 bases, with 12 bases between. Germline lookup yields CDR1 DFQATT and CDR2 SNEGSKA (reference sequence). In DNA form, the CDR3 reads TGCAGTGCTAGAGGCCCAGGGATGACTTTCTTT. This gives the protein CSARGPGMTFF.

This chain joins TRBV24-1 and TRBJ1-5; D may be TRBD1 (5 bases). V lost 5 bases to trimming and J lost 7 bases, with 8 bases between them. CDR3 length equals 12 residues. The germline CDR1 and CDR2 sequences are KGHDR and SFDVKD. The chain's CDR3 is CATSGTGQPQHF. The CDR3 bases are TGTGCCACCAGTGGCACAGGACAGCCCCAGCATTTT.

The chain recombines TRBV7-2 with TRBJ2-1, with a tentative D call TRBD2 (6 bases). V was shortened by 6 bases and J by 9 bases, with 24 bases between the two germline ends. The CDR3 covers 16 residues. Germline values: CDR1 SGHTA, CDR2 FQGNSA. As DNA, the CDR3 is TGTGCCAGCAGACGGTGGGGGGAGAATGAGATGGCTGAGCAGTTCTTC. This sequence encodes CASRRWGENEMAEQFF.

A note on this clone: This sequence is one base from a far larger clone and is likely a read error. The J gene is TRBJ2-7, the V gene TRBV7-9; TRBD1 is a possible D gene (6 bases). With 5 bases removed from V and 5 bases from J, the gap between germline ends came to 10 bases. The CDR3 is 12 amino acids. Germline V lookup: CDR1 SEHNR, CDR2 FQNEAQ (reference sequence). CDR3 sequence (DNA): TGTGCCAGCAGCCAGGGGAACAACGAGCAGTACTTC. This gives the protein CASSQGNNEQYF. The full variable domain, with the rest looked up from reference TRBV7-9 and TRBJ2-7, is DTGVSQNPRHKITKRGQNVTFRCDPISEHNRLYWYRQTLGQGPEFLTYFQNEAQLEKSRLLSDRFSAERPKGSFSTLEIQRTEQGDSAMYLCASSQGNNEQYFGPGTRLTVT.

V is TRBV3-1 (or the pseudogene TRBV3-2) and J is TRBJ2-1; 7 nucleotides agree with TRBD2. V trimming: 4 bases; J trimming: 4 bases; junction bases outside the gene matches: 7. This CDR3 is built from 15 residues. The germline gives CDR1 LGHDT, CDR2 YNNKEL (reference sequence). The CDR3 DNA follows: TGTGCCAGCAGCCGGGGACTACCCACTTACAATGAGCAGTTCTTC. Translating it yields CASSRGLPTYNEQFF.